The TCR beta chain described here comes from a study of CD8 T cells in Susac syndrome. CD8+ and CD4+ T cells from blood underwent TCR beta sequencing, which was carried out in a high-throughput format. This CDR3 region has 15 residues. V lost 8 bases to trimming and J lost 1 base, with 17 bases between them. CDR1 and CDR2 (germline): SEHNR, FQNEAQ (reference sequence). The RNA, about 0.45 to 1 ug, was put through reverse transcription using random hexamers. TCRdb redid the calling of the immunoSEQ multiplex PCR reads with MiXCR, one entry per CDR3 protein. The table includes about 85,000 distinct CDR3 sequences, 94% detected once.

The sequencing input was CD8+ T cells from PBMCs. V gene TRBV7-9 combines with J gene TRBJ2-5; D possibly corresponds to TRBD2 (6 bases). The sequence was collected from a human donor in good health. The CDR3 here is CASLGVRRGQETQYF. The DNA for the CDR3 is TGTGCCAGCCTCGGTGTCCGGCGGGGCCAAGAGACCCAGTACTTC.